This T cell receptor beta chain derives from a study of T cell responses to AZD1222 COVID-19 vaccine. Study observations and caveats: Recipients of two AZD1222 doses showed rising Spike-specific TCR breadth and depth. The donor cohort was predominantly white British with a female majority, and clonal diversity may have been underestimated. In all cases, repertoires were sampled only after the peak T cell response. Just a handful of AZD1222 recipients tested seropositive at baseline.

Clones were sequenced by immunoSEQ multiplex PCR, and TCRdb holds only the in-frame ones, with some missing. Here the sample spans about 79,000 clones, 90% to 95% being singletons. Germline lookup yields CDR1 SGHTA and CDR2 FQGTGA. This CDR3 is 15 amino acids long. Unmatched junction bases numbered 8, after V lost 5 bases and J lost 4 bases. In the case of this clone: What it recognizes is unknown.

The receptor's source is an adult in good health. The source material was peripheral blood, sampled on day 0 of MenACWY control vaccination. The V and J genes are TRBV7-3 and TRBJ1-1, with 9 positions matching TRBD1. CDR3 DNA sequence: TGTGCCAGCAGCAAACAGGGGGCTCGGGGCACTGAAGCTTTCTTT. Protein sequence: CASSKQGARGTEAFF.